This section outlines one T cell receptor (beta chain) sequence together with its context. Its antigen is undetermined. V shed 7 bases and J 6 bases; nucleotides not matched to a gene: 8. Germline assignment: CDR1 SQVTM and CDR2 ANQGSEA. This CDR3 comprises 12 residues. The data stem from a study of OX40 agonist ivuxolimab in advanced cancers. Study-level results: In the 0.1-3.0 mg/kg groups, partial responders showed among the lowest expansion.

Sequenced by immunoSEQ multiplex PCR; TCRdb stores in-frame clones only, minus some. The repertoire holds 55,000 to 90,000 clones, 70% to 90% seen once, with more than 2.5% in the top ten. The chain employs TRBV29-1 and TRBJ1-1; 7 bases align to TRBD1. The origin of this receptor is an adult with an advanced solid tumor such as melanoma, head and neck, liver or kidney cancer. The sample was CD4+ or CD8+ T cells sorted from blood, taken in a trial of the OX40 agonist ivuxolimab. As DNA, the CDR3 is TGCAGCGCCATGTACAGGGGCGCTGAAGCTTTCTTT. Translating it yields CSAMYRGAEAFF.